This TCR beta chain stems from a study of cytomegalovirus exposure and HLA in healthy donors. Study-level findings and limits: Previous analysis showed most TCR beta V segments were productive about 90% or about 30% of the time. The Asian-associated ancestry cluster reportedly had fewer N-insertions than the approximately 630-donor mean in a later analysis.

Trimming shortened V by 5 bases and J by 2 bases, and 15 bases separated the two germline ends. Looked up from germline, CDR1 is SGHVS and CDR2 is FNYEAQ. The CDR3 sequence is 15 residues long. Comments on this clone: Its antigen remains unknown.

Sampled while nominally healthy, donors likely had unrecorded immune exposures. This donor's record omits CMV serostatus. The PCR was carried out with 60 Vbeta primers and 13 Jbeta primers. The method was immunoSEQ multiplex PCR; TCRdb's version includes in-frame clones alone and lacks a portion of them. The table lists tens of thousands of clones, with 5.9% in the top ten. This sequence joins TRBV7-6 and TRBJ1-2; D possibly corresponds to TRBD1 (5 bases). Material for sequencing was PBMCs. This sequence originates from a human donor in good health. The CDR3 coding sequence is TGTGCCAGCAGCCCAATGGGACTGGAGAACTATGGCTACACCTTC. It codes for CASSPMGLENYGYTF.